The next 21 T cell receptor beta chains were all read from a single sample in a study of cytomegalovirus exposure and HLA in healthy donors. Use of 60 Vbeta and 13 Jbeta primers characterized the PCR. Only in-frame clones appear in the TCRdb table, and some are missing; sequencing was by immunoSEQ multiplex PCR. Seen here are roughly 190,000 clones, approximately 78% observed once, and the top ten hold approximately 0.74%. Sequencing input: PBMCs. The receptors shown here come from a woman between 18 and 29 years old in good health and CMV-seronegative.

The chain joins TRBV7-7 to TRBJ1-1; no definite D call. Germline CDR1 SSHAT, CDR2 FNYEAQ (reference sequence). Trimming cost V 0 bases and J 0 bases, with 8 bases left between them. The CDR3 sequence is 15 residues long. The CDR3 reads CASSLAPLLNTEAFF. The CDR3 bases are TGTGCCAGCAGCTTAGCGCCACTCCTGAACACTGAAGCTTTCTTT.

The V and J genes are TRBV21-1 and TRBJ2-2; the table's D call, TRBD2, was not checked against the DNA. TRBV21-1 is classified as a pseudogene. This CDR3 comprises 13 residues. The CDR3 reads CASKSNGVGELFF. DNA of the CDR3: TGTGCCAGCAAATCCAACGGAGTCGGGGAGCTGTTTTTT.

The table lists this clone with a few counts. The chain employs TRBV6-5 and TRBJ2-3, with a weak D call TRBD2 (5 bases). V gave up 4 bases and J gave up 7 bases, with 12 bases separating them. The CDR3 runs 13 residues. Looked up from germline, CDR1 is MNHEY and CDR2 is SVGAGI. Here the CDR3 reads CASSSTPGNTQYF. CDR3 nucleotides: TGTGCCAGCAGTTCAACTCCGGGAAATACGCAGTATTTT.

V usage is TRBV6-1 and J usage is TRBJ1-2; 11 bases are shared with TRBD1. Germline CDR1 MNHNS, CDR2 SASEGT. This CDR3 comprises 15 residues. The junction had 18 bases not matched to a gene; V was cut back by 9 bases and J by 12 bases. The CDR3 DNA sequence: TGTGCCAGTCTTCGGGCGGACAGGGGGCACGGTACGAACACCTTC. Translating it yields CASLRADRGHGTNTF.

This chain uses TRBV30 with TRBJ1-2; D is possibly TRBD1 (5 bases). V gave up 1 base and J gave up 2 bases, with 8 bases separating them. Germline assignment: CDR1 GTSNPN and CDR2 SVGIG (reference sequence). CDR3 length: 13 residues. CDR3 bases: TGTGCCTGGAGTGACAGGTGGAACTATGGCTACACCTTC. It encodes CAWSDRWNYGYTF.

This clone was counted a few times. This chain links TRBV5-6 with TRBJ1-1; the D is unclear. This CDR3 is built from 12 residues. Germline values: CDR1 SGHDT, CDR2 YYEEEE. V was clipped by 4 bases and J by 8 bases, with 12 bases between them. CDR3 residues: CASSIYTGEAFF. In nucleotides, the CDR3 is TGTGCCAGCAGCATTTACACGGGGGAAGCTTTCTTT.

The V gene is TRBV19, the J gene TRBJ2-5; D gene unclear. Deletions cut 1 base from V and 3 bases from J, with 9 bases between. CDR3 size: 14 residues. Germline-derived CDR1 and CDR2 are LNHDA and SQIVND (reference sequence). The DNA of the CDR3 is TGTGCCAGTAGTATAGGCGGAGCCGAAGAGACCCAGTACTTC. Its protein product is CASSIGGAEETQYF.

The sample holds one count of this clone. This sequence joins TRBV5-4 and TRBJ2-7, with 15 bases aligning to TRBD2. This CDR3 is built from 18 residues. V was clipped by 4 bases and J by 2 bases; unmatched bases: 10. Looked up from germline, CDR1 is SGHNT and CDR2 is YYREEE (reference sequence). In nucleotides, the CDR3 is TGTGCCAGCAGCCTCGGGACTAGCGGGGGGCAACAACCCTACGAGCAGTACTTC. This sequence encodes CASSLGTSGGQQPYEQYF.

J is TRBJ1-3 and V is TRBV9; D is uncertain. V was pared by 6 bases and J by 3 bases, with 13 bases between. Germline values: CDR1 SGDLS, CDR2 YYNGEE. This CDR3 is built from 14 residues. The chain's CDR3 is CASTVGLGGNTIYF. In DNA form, the CDR3 reads TGTGCCAGCACCGTCGGTCTTGGTGGAAACACCATATATTTT.

V gene TRBV19 combines with J gene TRBJ2-1; 7 bases align to TRBD2. This CDR3 spans 14 amino acids. Germline CDR1 LNHDA, CDR2 SQIVND (reference sequence). V gave up 5 bases and J gave up 6 bases; unmatched junction bases: 7. CDR3 in DNA: TGTGCCAGTAGTCCCTCCCGACTAGCCAATGAGCAGTTCTTC. Translating it yields CASSPSRLANEQFF.

The rearrangement joins TRBV7-9 to TRBJ2-6; unclear D gene. The germline gives CDR1 SEHNR, CDR2 FQNEAQ (reference sequence). V shed 2 bases and J shed 1 base, with 6 bases lying between them. This CDR3 is 15 amino acids long. In DNA, the CDR3 is TGTGCCAGCAGCTTATCTCCGTCTGGGGCCAACGTCCTGACTTTC. Translated, it gives CASSLSPSGANVLTF.

The chain recombines TRBV10-2 with TRBJ1-2; tentatively, D is TRBD1 (5 bases). Germline-derived CDR1 and CDR2 are WSHSY and SAAADI. V dropped 2 bases and J dropped 0 bases, with 7 bases sitting between them. The CDR3 contains 14 residues. This CDR3 reads CASSEQGSNYGYTF. Written as DNA, the CDR3 is TGCGCCAGCAGTGAGCAGGGCTCTAACTATGGCTACACCTTC.

This sequence joins TRBV13 and TRBJ1-1; D remains ambiguous. Between the trimmed V and J ends, which lost 5 bases and 8 bases, there was a span of 6 bases. The CDR3 contains 10 residues. Germline CDR1 PRHDT, CDR2 FYEKMQ (reference sequence). The chain's CDR3 is CASSNREAFF. CDR3 coding DNA: TGTGCCAGCAGCAACCGGGAAGCTTTCTTT.

The chain couples TRBV27 to TRBJ1-5; maybe TRBD1 (5 bases). Germline loops: CDR1 MNHEY, CDR2 SMNVEV (reference sequence). V lost 5 bases, J lost 7 bases, and 15 bases lay in between. The length of the CDR3 is 14 residues. The DNA of the CDR3 is TGTGCCAGCAGTCCCCGGGGGGGATTCCAGCCCCAGCATTTT. Encoded protein: CASSPRGGFQPQHF.

V and J are TRBV27 and TRBJ1-1, with D uncertain. The germline CDR1 and CDR2 sequences are MNHEY and SMNVEV (reference sequence). The germline V and J ends were trimmed by 0 bases and 1 base, with 6 bases remaining between them. This CDR3 region has 14 residues. CDR3 amino acids: CASSLSPGNTEAFF. CDR3 coding DNA: TGTGCCAGCAGTTTATCGCCAGGGAACACTGAAGCTTTCTTT.

The DNA for the CDR3 is TGCGCCAGCAGCCAAGATTCTTTGTTCCACGAGCGGACGAACACCGGGGAGCTGTTTTTT. Its translation is CASSQDSLFHERTNTGELFF. This rearrangement joins TRBV4-1 to TRBJ2-2, with D possibly TRBD2 on 5 matching bases. The CDR3 runs to 20 residues. Deletions cut 0 bases from V and 0 bases from J, with 20 bases between. Germline V gives CDR1 MGHRA, CDR2 YSYEKL.

The chain employs TRBV7-8 and TRBJ2-2, with a weak D call TRBD2 (6 bases). Germline V CDR1 and CDR2: SGHVS, FQNEAQ. This CDR3 spans 15 amino acids. V shed 3 bases and J shed 3 bases, with 11 bases lying between them. The CDR3 loop is CASSLSGGDTGELFF. The CDR3 DNA sequence: TGTGCCAGCAGCTTGAGCGGAGGGGACACCGGGGAGCTGTTTTTT. The variable domain in full, completed from reference TRBV7-8 and TRBJ2-2, reads GAGVSQSPRYKVAKRGQDVALRCDPISGHVSLFWYQQALGQGPEFLTYFQNEAQLDKSGLPSDRFFAERPEGSVSTLKIQRTQQEDSAVYLCASSLSGGDTGELFFGEGSRLTVL.

The rearrangement joins TRBV5-1 to TRBJ2-7, with D uncertain. CDR3 length: 14 residues. Per the germline V gene, CDR1 is SGHRS and CDR2 is YFSETQ. The germline V and J ends were trimmed by 1 base and 5 bases, with 13 bases remaining between them. The CDR3 is CASSLLETSHEQYF. CDR3 nucleotides: TGCGCCAGCAGCTTGTTAGAAACGAGCCACGAGCAGTACTTC.

This chain uses TRBV10-3 with TRBJ2-5, with D uncertain. The CDR3 sequence is 15 residues long. Between the trimmed V and J ends, which lost 4 bases and 2 bases, there was a span of 14 bases. Per the germline V gene, CDR1 is ENHRY and CDR2 is SYGVKD. In nucleotides, the CDR3 is TGTGCCATCAGTGGGTCGAGCCTAGAGCAAGAGACCCAGTACTTC. Its protein is CAISGSSLEQETQYF.

This clone was counted a few times. V usage is TRBV7-2 and J usage is TRBJ2-7; D remains unclear. CDR1 is SGHTA, CDR2 FQGNSA, per germline. This CDR3 has 14 amino acids. V shed 3 bases and J shed 3 bases, with 12 bases lying between them. This CDR3 reads CASSLKASHYEQYF. CDR3 bases: TGTGCCAGCAGCTTGAAAGCTAGTCACTACGAGCAGTACTTC.

This clone has just one count. The J gene is TRBJ2-7, the V gene TRBV27; D not resolved. The CDR3 consists of 14 residues. The V and J ends lost 0 bases and 7 bases respectively, with 13 bases between them. Germline CDR1 reads MNHEY; CDR2 reads SMNVEV (reference sequence). CDR3 protein: CASSLSRQVMEQYF. In DNA form, the CDR3 reads TGTGCCAGCAGTTTATCAAGGCAGGTTATGGAGCAGTACTTC.